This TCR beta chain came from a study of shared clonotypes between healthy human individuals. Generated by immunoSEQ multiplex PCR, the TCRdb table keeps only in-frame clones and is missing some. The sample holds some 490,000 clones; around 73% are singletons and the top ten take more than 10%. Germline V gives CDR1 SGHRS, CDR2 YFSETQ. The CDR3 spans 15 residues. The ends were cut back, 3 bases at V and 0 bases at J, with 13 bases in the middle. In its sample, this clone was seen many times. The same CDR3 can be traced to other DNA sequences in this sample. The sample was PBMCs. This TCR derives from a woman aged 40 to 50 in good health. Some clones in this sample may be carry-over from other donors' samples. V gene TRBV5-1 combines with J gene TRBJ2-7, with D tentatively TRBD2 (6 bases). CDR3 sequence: CASSSTGLRSYEQYF. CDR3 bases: TGCGCCAGCAGCTCAACGGGACTCCGCTCCTACGAGCAGTACTTC.